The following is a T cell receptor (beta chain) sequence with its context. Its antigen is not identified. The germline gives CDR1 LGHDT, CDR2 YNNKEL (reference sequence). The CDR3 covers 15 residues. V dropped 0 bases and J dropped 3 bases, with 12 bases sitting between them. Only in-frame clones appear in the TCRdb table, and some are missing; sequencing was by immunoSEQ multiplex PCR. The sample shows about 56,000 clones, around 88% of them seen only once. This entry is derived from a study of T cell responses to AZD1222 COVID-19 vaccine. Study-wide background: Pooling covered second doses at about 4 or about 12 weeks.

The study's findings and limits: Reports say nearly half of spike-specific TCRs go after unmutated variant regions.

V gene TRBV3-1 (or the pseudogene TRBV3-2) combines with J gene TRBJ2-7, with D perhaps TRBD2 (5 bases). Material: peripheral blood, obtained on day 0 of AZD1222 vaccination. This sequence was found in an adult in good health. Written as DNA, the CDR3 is TGTGCCAGCAGCCAAGACCTTTCCCGGGGCTACGAGCAGTACTTC. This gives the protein CASSQDLSRGYEQYF.